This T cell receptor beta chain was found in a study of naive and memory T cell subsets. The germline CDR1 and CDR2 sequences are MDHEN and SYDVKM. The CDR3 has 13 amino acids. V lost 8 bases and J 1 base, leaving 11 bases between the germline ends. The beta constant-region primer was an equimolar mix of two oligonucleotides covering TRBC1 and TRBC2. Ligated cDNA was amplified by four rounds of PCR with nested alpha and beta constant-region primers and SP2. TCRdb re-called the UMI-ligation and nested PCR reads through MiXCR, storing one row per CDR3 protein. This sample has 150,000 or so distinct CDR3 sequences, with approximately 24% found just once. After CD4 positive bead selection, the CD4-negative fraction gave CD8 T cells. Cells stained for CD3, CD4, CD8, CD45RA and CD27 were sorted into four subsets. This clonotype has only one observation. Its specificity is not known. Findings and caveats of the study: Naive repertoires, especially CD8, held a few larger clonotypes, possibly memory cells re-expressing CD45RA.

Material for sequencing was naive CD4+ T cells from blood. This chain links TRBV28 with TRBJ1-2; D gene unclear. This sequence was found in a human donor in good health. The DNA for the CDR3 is TGTGCCAGCGATCCGACTCGTAACTATGGCTACACCTTC. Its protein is CASDPTRNYGYTF.